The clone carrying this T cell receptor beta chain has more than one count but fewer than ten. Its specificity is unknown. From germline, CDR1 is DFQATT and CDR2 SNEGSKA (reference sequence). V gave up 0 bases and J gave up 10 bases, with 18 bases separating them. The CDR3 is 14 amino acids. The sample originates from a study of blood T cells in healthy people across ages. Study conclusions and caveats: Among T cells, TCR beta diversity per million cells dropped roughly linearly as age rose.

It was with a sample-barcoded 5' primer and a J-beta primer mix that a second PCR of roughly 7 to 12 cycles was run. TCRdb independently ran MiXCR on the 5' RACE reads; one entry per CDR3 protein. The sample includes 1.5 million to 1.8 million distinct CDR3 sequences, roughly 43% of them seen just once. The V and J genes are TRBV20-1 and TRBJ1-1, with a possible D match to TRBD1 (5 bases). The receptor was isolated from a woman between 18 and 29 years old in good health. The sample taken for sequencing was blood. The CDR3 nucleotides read TGCAGTGCTAGAGATCAGTCGTACGGGGCTGGAGCTTTCTTT. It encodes CSARDQSYGAGAFF.